These 22 T cell receptor beta chains were sequenced from one sample in a study of T cell responses to AZD1222 COVID-19 vaccine. The method was immunoSEQ multiplex PCR; TCRdb's version includes in-frame clones alone and lacks a portion of them. The sample includes 150,000 or so clones, over 80% seen only once; the top ten take roughly 4%. The sequences come from peripheral blood, collected 28 days after the second dose of the MenACWY control vaccine. The receptors come from an adult who received the MenACWY meningococcal vaccine as a control.

The chain has TRBV5-5 and TRBJ1-3; a weak D match, TRBD1 (6 bases). This CDR3 contains 15 residues. V lost 2 bases to trimming and J lost 6 bases, with 15 bases between them. Germline V lookup: CDR1 SGHKS, CDR2 YYEKEE (reference sequence). The CDR3 nucleotides read TGTGCCAGCAGCTTCTCCGCAGGGGTGCCAAACACCATATATTTT. It specifies CASSFSAGVPNTIYF. Using reference TRBV5-5 and TRBJ1-3 for the parts outside the CDR3, the full variable domain is DAGVTQSPTHLIKTRGQQVTLRCSPISGHKSVSWYQQVLGQGPQFIFQYYEKEERGRGNFPDRFSARQFPNYSSELNVNALLLGDSALYLCASSFSAGVPNTIYFGEGSWLTVV.

The CDR3: CATARGTGYNEQFF. CDR3 nucleotide sequence: TGCGCCACTGCCAGGGGGACAGGATACAATGAGCAGTTCTTC. This chain links TRBV10-1 with TRBJ2-1; 8 positions agree with TRBD1. Trimming took 10 bases from V and 4 from J; bases not matched to a gene: 9. The CDR3 spans 14 residues. The germline V gene encodes CDR1 WNHNN and CDR2 SYGVQD (reference sequence).

The chain uses TRBV18 and TRBJ2-5; D not resolved. The germline V gene has CDR1 KGHSH and CDR2 LQKENI. The CDR3 consists of 15 residues. V lost 1 base and J lost 0, with 9 bases in between. Here the CDR3 reads CASSPRGGYQETQYF. The CDR3 DNA follows: TGTGCCAGCTCACCACGAGGCGGATACCAAGAGACCCAGTACTTC.

The count of this clone is one. The genes are TRBV3-1 (or the pseudogene TRBV3-2) and TRBJ2-5; possibly TRBD2 for D (6 bases). V dropped 2 bases and J dropped 2 bases, with 15 bases sitting between them. The CDR3 contains 16 residues. Per germline, CDR1 LGHDT and CDR2 YNNKEL (reference sequence). Here the CDR3 reads CASSQLVGAGQETQYF. DNA of the CDR3: TGTGCCAGCAGCCAACTCGTCGGGGCGGGACAAGAGACCCAGTACTTC.

V and J are TRBV25-1 and TRBJ2-3; 7 nucleotides agree with TRBD1. Trimming at V came to 4 bases and at J to 1 base, leaving 2 bases not matched to a gene. This CDR3 has 14 amino acids. The germline gives CDR1 MGHDK, CDR2 SYGVNS. The CDR3 is CASSATGGTDTQYF. Here the CDR3 DNA reads TGTGCCAGCAGTGCCACAGGGGGCACAGATACGCAGTATTTT.

The chain employs TRBV6-5 and TRBJ1-2; TRBD1 matches 7 bases. Trimming cost V 0 bases and J 0 bases; bases outside gene matches: 4. The CDR3 runs 16 residues. Per the germline V gene, CDR1 is MNHEY and CDR2 is SVGAGI. CDR3: CASSYSDRRANYGYTF. As DNA, the CDR3 is TGTGCCAGCAGTTACTCGGACAGGCGAGCTAACTATGGCTACACCTTC.

V is TRBV14 and J is TRBJ2-1, with TRBD2 matching 9 bases. Germline V lookup: CDR1 SGHDN, CDR2 FVKESK. V shed 2 bases, J shed 10 bases, and the junction held 3 bases outside the gene matches. This CDR3 is 13 amino acids long. The CDR3 nucleotides read TGTGCCAGCAGCCAAAGTCTAGCGGGAGAGCAGTTCTTC. The encoded protein is CASSQSLAGEQFF.

The V and J genes are TRBV29-1 and TRBJ1-3; 7 bases are shared with TRBD1. V dropped 3 bases and J dropped 8; count of bases not matched to a gene: 4. The length of the CDR3 is 12 residues. Germline V CDR1 and CDR2: SQVTM, ANQGSEA. CDR3 nucleotide sequence: TGCAGCGTTGACAGGGGGACGGACACCATATATTTT. It is translated as CSVDRGTDTIYF.

This clone showed up just once. V and J are TRBV28 and TRBJ2-2; TRBD2 aligns across 7 bases. CDR3 length: 15 residues. After removal of 5 bases from V and 2 bases from J, the junction contained 5 bases not matched to a gene. The germline gives CDR1 MDHEN, CDR2 SYDVKM. CDR3 nucleotide sequence: TGTGCCAGCAGTCCCGGGACTACAAACACCGGGGAGCTGTTTTTT. Its translation: CASSPGTTNTGELFF.

The chain carries TRBV28 and TRBJ2-3, with D perhaps being TRBD1 or TRBD2 (5 bases each). Looked up from germline, CDR1 is MDHEN and CDR2 is SYDVKM. V was trimmed by 4 bases and J by 14 bases, leaving 19 bases between them. The CDR3 contains 13 residues. The CDR3 coding sequence is TGTGCCAGCAGTTCCCTACTGGGGGATAGCTCGTATTTT. This encodes CASSSLLGDSSYF.

CDR3 nucleotides: TGTGCCAGCAGGCATACTAGCGGGAGCAGAGAGACCCAGTACTTC. Translating it yields CASRHTSGSRETQYF. This rearrangement joins TRBV6-5 to TRBJ2-5; TRBD2 aligns across 11 bases. Trimming cost V 6 bases and J 4 bases; bases outside gene matches: 7. CDR3 size: 15 residues. Germline V gene lookup returns CDR1 MNHEY and CDR2 SVGAGI.

Note on this clone: The sample contains more than one DNA sequence encoding this CDR3. The chain links TRBV28 to TRBJ1-4; D gene uncertain. Deletions cut 4 bases from V and 0 bases from J, with 9 bases between. Looked up from germline, CDR1 is MDHEN and CDR2 is SYDVKM. The CDR3 runs 15 residues. The CDR3: CASSSPGATNEKLFF. CDR3 coding DNA: TGTGCCAGCAGTTCCCCCGGGGCAACTAATGAAAAACTGTTTTTT.

This clone was counted only a few times. V usage is TRBV12-3 or TRBV12-4 and J usage is TRBJ2-2; no clear D. The CDR3 runs 12 residues. V was trimmed by 7 bases and J by 4 bases, leaving 7 bases between them. Written as DNA, the CDR3 is TGTGCCAGCACTTTTAGCACCGGGGAGCTGTTTTTT. It yields the protein CASTFSTGELFF.

V usage is TRBV7-2 and J usage is TRBJ2-7; 12 bases are shared with TRBD2. The CDR3 spans 15 residues. The germline V gene has CDR1 SGHTA and CDR2 FQGNSA. The trim removed 3 bases at V and 7 bases at J, leaving 7 bases unmatched. In DNA form, the CDR3 reads TGTGCCAGCAGCTTCCTAGCGGGAGGGATGGGGGAGCAGTACTTC. Translation: CASSFLAGGMGEQYF.

This clone has only one observation. The chain employs TRBV18 and TRBJ2-7, with TRBD1 identical over 8 bases. J lost 2 bases, V lost 2 bases, and 5 bases had no gene match. Germline CDR1 reads KGHSH; CDR2 reads LQKENI. The CDR3 sequence is 15 residues long. The CDR3 spells CASSPEDRGPYEQYF. DNA for the CDR3: TGTGCCAGCTCACCAGAAGACAGGGGTCCCTACGAGCAGTACTTC.

The rearrangement joins TRBV24-1 to TRBJ1-1; D is undetermined. CDR1 is KGHDR and CDR2 is SFDVKD in the germline V gene. Trimming removed 1 base from V and 2 bases from J, with 1 base in between. This CDR3 spans 12 amino acids. The CDR3 loop reads CATSDFNTEAFF. The CDR3 DNA follows: TGTGCCACCAGTGATTTTAACACTGAAGCTTTCTTT.

This sequence joins TRBV29-1 and TRBJ2-6; tentative D call: TRBD2 (6 bases). Germline assignment: CDR1 SQVTM and CDR2 ANQGSEA. Trimming removed 6 bases at V and 0 bases at J, with 15 bases between. The CDR3 spans 16 residues. CDR3 region: CSVPGRGLSGANVLTF. Here the CDR3 DNA reads TGCAGCGTCCCGGGAAGGGGACTCTCTGGGGCCAACGTCCTGACTTTC.

The V and J genes are TRBV6-5 and TRBJ2-7, with 11 bases lining up with TRBD2. Losses at the gene ends were 6 bases for V and 4 bases for J; bases not matched to a gene: 5. Germline V lookup: CDR1 MNHEY, CDR2 SVGAGI. The CDR3 sequence is 14 residues long. This chain's CDR3 is CASSLAGGPYEQYF. The DNA of the CDR3 is TGTGCCAGCAGCCTAGCGGGAGGTCCGTACGAGCAGTACTTC.

This clone has a single count. This chain links TRBV28 with TRBJ1-2; the D gene is possibly TRBD1 (5 bases). Germline V gene sequence: CDR1 MDHEN, CDR2 SYDVKM. V lost 7 bases and J 2 bases, leaving 14 bases between the germline ends. The CDR3 extends over 14 amino acids. The CDR3 sequence: CASIRTPTNYGYTF. The CDR3 region has the DNA TGTGCCAGCATCCGGACACCGACGAACTATGGCTACACCTTC.

This rearrangement joins TRBV28 to TRBJ2-7; 9 nucleotides line up with TRBD1. CDR1 and CDR2 (germline): MDHEN, SYDVKM. V was clipped by 0 bases and J by 4 bases; unmatched bases: 4. There are 15 residues in the CDR3. CDR3 loop: CASSLWDRGLYEQYF. The DNA for the CDR3 is TGTGCCAGCAGTTTATGGGACAGGGGTTTATACGAGCAGTACTTC.

The gene calls are TRBV12-5 and TRBJ1-1; 7 nucleotides align to TRBD1. CDR1 is LGHNT and CDR2 is FRNRAP in the germline V gene. There are 16 residues in the CDR3. J was trimmed by 4 bases and V by 6 bases; bases with no gene match: 14. The CDR3 is CASGPPSTGMGTEAFF. The CDR3 DNA is TGTGCTAGTGGCCCTCCTTCGACAGGGATGGGCACTGAAGCTTTCTTT.

This chain links TRBV4-2 with TRBJ2-2; D not certain. The CDR3 is made up of 17 amino acids. CDR1 and CDR2 (germline): LGHNA, YNFKEQ. The V end was cut by 0 bases, the J end by 4 bases, with 15 bases between. The CDR3 sequence: CASSQDMGYQGTGELFF. The CDR3 nucleotides are TGTGCCAGCAGCCAAGATATGGGGTATCAAGGCACCGGGGAGCTGTTTTTT.